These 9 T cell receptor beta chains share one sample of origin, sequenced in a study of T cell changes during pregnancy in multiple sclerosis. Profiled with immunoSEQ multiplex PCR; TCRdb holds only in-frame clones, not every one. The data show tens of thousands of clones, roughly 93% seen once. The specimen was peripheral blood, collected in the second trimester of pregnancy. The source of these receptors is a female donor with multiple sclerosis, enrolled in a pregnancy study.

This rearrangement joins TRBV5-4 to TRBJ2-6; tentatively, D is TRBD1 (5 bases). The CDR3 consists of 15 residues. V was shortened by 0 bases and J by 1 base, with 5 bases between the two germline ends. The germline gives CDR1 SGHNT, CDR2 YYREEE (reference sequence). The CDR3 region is CASSLEGSGANVLTF. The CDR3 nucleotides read TGTGCCAGCAGCTTGGAGGGGTCTGGGGCCAACGTCCTGACTTTC.

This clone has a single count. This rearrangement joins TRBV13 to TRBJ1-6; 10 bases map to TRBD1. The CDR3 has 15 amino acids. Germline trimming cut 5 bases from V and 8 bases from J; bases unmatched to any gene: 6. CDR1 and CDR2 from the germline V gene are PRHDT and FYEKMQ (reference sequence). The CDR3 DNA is TGTGCCAGCAGCCCCTTAGGGACAGGGGATTCACCCCTCCACTTT. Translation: CASSPLGTGDSPLHF.

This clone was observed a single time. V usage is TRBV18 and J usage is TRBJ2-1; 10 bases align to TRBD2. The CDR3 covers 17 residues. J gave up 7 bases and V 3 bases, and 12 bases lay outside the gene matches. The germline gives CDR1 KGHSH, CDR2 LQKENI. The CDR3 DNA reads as TGTGCCAGCTCACCCGGCGAGGGAGCGGGGGGGCTAAATGAGCAGTTCTTC. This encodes CASSPGEGAGGLNEQFF. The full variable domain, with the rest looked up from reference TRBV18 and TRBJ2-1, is NAGVMQNPRHLVRRRGQEARLRCSPMKGHSHVYWYRQLPEEGLKFMVYLQKENIIDESGMPKERFSAEFPKEGPSILRIQQVVRGDSAAYFCASSPGEGAGGLNEQFFGPGTRLTVL.

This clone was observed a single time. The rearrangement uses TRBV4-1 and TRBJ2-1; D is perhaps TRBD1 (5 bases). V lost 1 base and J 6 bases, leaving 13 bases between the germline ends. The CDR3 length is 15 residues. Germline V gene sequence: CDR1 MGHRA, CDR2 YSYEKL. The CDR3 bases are TGCGCCAGCAGCCAAGTGGGGCGAAGGGGCAATGAGCAGTTCTTC. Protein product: CASSQVGRRGNEQFF.

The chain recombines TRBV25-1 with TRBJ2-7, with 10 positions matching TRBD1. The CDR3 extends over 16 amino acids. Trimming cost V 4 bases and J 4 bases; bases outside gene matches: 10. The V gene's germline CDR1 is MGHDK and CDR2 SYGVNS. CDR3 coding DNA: TGTGCCAGCAGTGCCATTAGGGGACAGGGGAAATACGAGCAGTACTTC. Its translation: CASSAIRGQGKYEQYF.

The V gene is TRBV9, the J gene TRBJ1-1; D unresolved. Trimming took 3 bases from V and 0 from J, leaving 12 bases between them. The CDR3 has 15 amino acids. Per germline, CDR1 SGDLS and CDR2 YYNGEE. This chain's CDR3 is CASSATRLMNTEAFF. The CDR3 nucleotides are TGTGCCAGCAGCGCCACTCGTCTCATGAACACTGAAGCTTTCTTT.

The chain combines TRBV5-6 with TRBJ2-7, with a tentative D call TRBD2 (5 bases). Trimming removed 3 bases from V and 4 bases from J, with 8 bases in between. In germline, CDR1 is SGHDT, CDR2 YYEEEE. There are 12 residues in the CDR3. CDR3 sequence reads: CASSSGSYEQYF. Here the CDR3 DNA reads TGTGCCAGCAGCTCGGGGTCTTACGAGCAGTACTTC.

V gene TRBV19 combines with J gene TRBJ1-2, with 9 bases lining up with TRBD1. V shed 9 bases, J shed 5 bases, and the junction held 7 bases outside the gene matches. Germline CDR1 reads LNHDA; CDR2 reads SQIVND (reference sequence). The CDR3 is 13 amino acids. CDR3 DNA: TGTGCCAGCCGACCGGACAGGGGATATGGCTACACCTTC. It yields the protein CASRPDRGYGYTF.

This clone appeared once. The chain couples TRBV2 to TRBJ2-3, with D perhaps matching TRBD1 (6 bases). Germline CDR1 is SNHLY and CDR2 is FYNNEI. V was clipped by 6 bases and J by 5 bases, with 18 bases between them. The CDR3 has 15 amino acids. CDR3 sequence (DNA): TGTGCCAGCAGAGGAGAGGGTAGGGGGAAAGATACGCAGTATTTT. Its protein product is CASRGEGRGKDTQYF.